These T cell receptor beta chains were read from a single sample in a study of cytomegalovirus exposure and HLA in healthy donors. TCRdb's table, derived via immunoSEQ multiplex PCR, lists solely in-frame clones and lacks some. The sample shows about 150,000 clones, approximately 86% of them seen only once. The sequencing input was PBMCs. All receptors come from a human donor in good health. The CDR3 runs from the conserved cysteine through the conserved F or W. Fields, in order: V gene, J gene, D gene, clone size, CDR3 protein, CDR3 DNA. D genes are given only for firm matches. Clone size is stated in some rows and not others, as once, few, many or a class when expanded.

V gene: TRBV5-6; J gene: TRBJ2-7; D gene: .; clone size: .; CDR3 protein: CASSLVASGERREQYF; CDR3 DNA: TGTGCCAGCAGCTTGGTTGCCTCAGGGGAGAGGCGCGAGCAGTACTTC
V gene: TRBV18; J gene: TRBJ2-1; D gene: TRBD1; clone size: .; CDR3 protein: CASQGANIYNEQFF; CDR3 DNA: TGTGCCAGTCAGGGGGCGAATATATACAATGAGCAGTTCTTC
V gene: TRBV5-1; J gene: TRBJ1-1; D gene: TRBD1; clone size: .; CDR3 protein: CASSLLQGVTEAFF; CDR3 DNA: TGCGCCAGCAGCTTGCTTCAGGGGGTAACTGAAGCTTTCTTT
V gene: TRBV19; J gene: TRBJ1-4; D gene: TRBD1; clone size: few; CDR3 protein: CASMITGAANEKLFF; CDR3 DNA: TGTGCCAGTATGATTACAGGGGCTGCTAATGAAAAACTGTTTTTT
V gene: TRBV7-2; J gene: TRBJ2-2; D gene: .; clone size: .; CDR3 protein: CASSPRGINTGELFF; CDR3 DNA: TGTGCCAGCAGCCCCCGGGGGATTAACACCGGGGAGCTGTTTTTT
V gene: TRBV18; J gene: TRBJ1-4; D gene: .; clone size: .; CDR3 protein: CASSPPGFNEKLFF; CDR3 DNA: TGTGCCAGCTCACCTCCAGGGTTTAATGAAAAACTGTTTTTT
V gene: TRBV5-1; J gene: TRBJ2-3; D gene: .; clone size: .; CDR3 protein: CASYIITDTQYF; CDR3 DNA: TGCGCCAGCTATATAATCACAGATACGCAGTATTTT
V gene: TRBV7-2; J gene: TRBJ2-7; D gene: .; clone size: .; CDR3 protein: CASSLGSSGVYEQYF; CDR3 DNA: TGTGCCAGCAGCTTAGGTTCTTCGGGAGTCTACGAGCAGTACTTC
V gene: TRBV7-3; J gene: TRBJ2-3; D gene: TRBD2; clone size: .; CDR3 protein: CASSLGLAVDTQYF; CDR3 DNA: TGTGCCAGCAGCTTAGGGCTAGCGGTAGATACGCAGTATTTT
V gene: TRBV6-1; J gene: TRBJ1-2; D gene: .; clone size: .; CDR3 protein: CASRWQGRFLYGYTF; CDR3 DNA: TGTGCCAGCAGATGGCAGGGGAGATTTTTATATGGCTACACCTTC
V gene: TRBV2; J gene: TRBJ2-1; D gene: .; clone size: .; CDR3 protein: CASDRDTYNEQFF; CDR3 DNA: TGTGCCAGCGATAGGGACACATACAATGAGCAGTTCTTC
V gene: TRBV19; J gene: TRBJ2-1; D gene: TRBD1; clone size: .; CDR3 protein: CASSIWGTGVNEQFF; CDR3 DNA: TGTGCCAGTAGTATTTGGGGGACAGGGGTCAATGAGCAGTTCTTC
V gene: TRBV5-1; J gene: TRBJ2-1; D gene: .; clone size: .; CDR3 protein: CASSLGESSYNEQFF; CDR3 DNA: TGCGCCAGCAGCTTGGGGGAGAGCTCCTACAATGAGCAGTTCTTC
V gene: TRBV5-4; J gene: TRBJ2-3; D gene: TRBD2; clone size: .; CDR3 protein: CASSLRTSVGTQYF; CDR3 DNA: TGTGCCAGCAGCTTGCGGACTAGCGTAGGTACGCAGTATTTT
V gene: TRBV2; J gene: TRBJ1-2; D gene: .; clone size: .; CDR3 protein: CASSESQGLNYGYTF; CDR3 DNA: TGTGCCAGCAGTGAATCTCAGGGGCTTAACTATGGCTACACCTTC
V gene: TRBV5-1; J gene: TRBJ1-2; D gene: .; clone size: .; CDR3 protein: CASSLGQGPNYGYTF; CDR3 DNA: TGCGCCAGCAGCTTGGGGCAGGGCCCTAACTATGGCTACACCTTC
V gene: TRBV7-9; J gene: TRBJ1-6; D gene: .; clone size: .; CDR3 protein: CASSLGPVWGGSPLHF; CDR3 DNA: TGTGCCAGCAGCTTAGGGCCAGTGTGGGGGGGTTCACCCCTCCACTTT
V gene: TRBV7-3; J gene: TRBJ2-7; D gene: TRBD1; clone size: once; CDR3 protein: CASSETGAGAYEQYF; CDR3 DNA: TGTGCCAGCAGCGAGACAGGGGCTGGGGCTTACGAGCAGTACTTC
V gene: TRBV6-1; J gene: TRBJ1-2; D gene: TRBD1; clone size: .; CDR3 protein: CASSEGWGQTYGYTF; CDR3 DNA: TGTGCCAGCAGTGAAGGGTGGGGACAGACCTATGGCTACACCTTC
V gene: TRBV5-1; J gene: TRBJ2-1; D gene: TRBD1; clone size: .; CDR3 protein: CASSPNPGRQGLNEQFF; CDR3 DNA: TGCGCCAGCAGCCCAAACCCCGGAAGACAGGGGCTTAATGAGCAGTTCTTC
V gene: TRBV9; J gene: TRBJ2-5; D gene: .; clone size: once; CDR3 protein: CASSVGDGARFLGQETQYF; CDR3 DNA: TGTGCCAGCAGCGTAGGTGATGGGGCTAGATTCCTAGGGCAAGAGACCCAGTACTTC
V gene: TRBV28; J gene: TRBJ2-1; D gene: .; clone size: .; CDR3 protein: CASSLETAYNEQFF; CDR3 DNA: TGTGCCAGCAGTTTAGAGACAGCCTACAATGAGCAGTTCTTC
V gene: TRBV27; J gene: TRBJ1-1; D gene: .; clone size: .; CDR3 protein: CASSLGGANTEAFF; CDR3 DNA: TGTGCCAGCAGCCTTGGGGGGGCGAACACTGAAGCTTTCTTT
V gene: TRBV27; J gene: TRBJ2-3; D gene: .; clone size: .; CDR3 protein: CASSLGRPPDTQYF; CDR3 DNA: TGTGCCAGCAGTTTGGGGCGTCCCCCAGATACGCAGTATTTT
V gene: TRBV4-1; J gene: TRBJ1-1; D gene: .; clone size: .; CDR3 protein: CASSPGGGARTEAFF; CDR3 DNA: TGCGCCAGCAGCCCCGGGGGGGGCGCGCGGACTGAAGCTTTCTTT
V gene: TRBV28; J gene: TRBJ1-1; D gene: .; clone size: .; CDR3 protein: CATLPPRGGGTEAFF; CDR3 DNA: TGTGCCACCCTCCCCCCCAGGGGCGGAGGTACTGAAGCTTTCTTT
V gene: TRBV5-3; J gene: TRBJ2-7; D gene: .; clone size: .; CDR3 protein: CARSLVLVGSF; CDR3 DNA: TGTGCCAGAAGCTTGGTTCTAGTCGGATCCTTC